Detailed here is one T cell receptor (beta chain). The antigen remains undetermined. Peripheral blood genomic DNA, not sorted cells or RNA, was the template. The germline V gene has CDR1 DFQATT and CDR2 SNEGSKA (reference sequence). The CDR3 contains 14 residues. The data derive from a study of T cell repertoires in aging, cancer and after chemotherapy. TRB rearrangements spanning V, D and J were amplified using mixed TRB-A/B primers. TCRdb processed the multiplex PCR reads anew with MiXCR; each CDR3 protein has one entry. The sample consists of about 5,400 distinct CDR3 sequences, approximately 37% of them appearing once. Study results and caveats: Compared with age-matched healthy donors, untreated hematological or solid cancer patients showed higher blood TCR clonality.

Sequencing used blood. This chain links TRBV20-1 with TRBJ2-7; D may be TRBD1 (5 bases). The clonotype comes from a human donor in good health. The CDR3 region is CSFRSPTDLNEQYF. For the CDR3, the DNA is TGCAGCTTTCGGAGCCCGACAGATCTAAACGAGCAGTACTTC.